This T cell receptor (beta chain) came from a study of cytomegalovirus exposure and HLA in healthy donors. At the level of the study: Earlier, approximately 110 million unique TCR beta sequences were recovered from approximately 200 million T cells by an analysis. Study-level points and caveats: In a later analysis, specific HLA alleles were associated with 15,000 to 20,000 TCR beta sequences at a 0.05 false discovery rate.

Regarding this clone: Its antigen is still unknown.

The germline V gene has CDR1 MNHEY and CDR2 SVGAGI. J lost 5 bases, V lost 0 bases, and 6 bases had no gene match. The CDR3 is 15 residues long. PCR primers comprised 60 Vbeta and 13 Jbeta primers. TCRdb keeps only in-frame clones here, not all; method: immunoSEQ multiplex PCR. The sample lists about 96,000 clones; more than 60% were seen once. All donors participated as healthy donors of bone marrow. The donors, nominally healthy at sampling, likely had unrecorded immune exposures. This chain links TRBV6-5 with TRBJ2-7; 8 nucleotides align to TRBD1. Sample: PBMCs. This receptor was identified in a man aged 25-45 years in good health and CMV-seronegative. CDR3: CASSYSQDRDHEQYF. Written as DNA, the CDR3 is TGTGCCAGCAGTTACTCGCAGGACAGGGATCACGAGCAGTACTTC.